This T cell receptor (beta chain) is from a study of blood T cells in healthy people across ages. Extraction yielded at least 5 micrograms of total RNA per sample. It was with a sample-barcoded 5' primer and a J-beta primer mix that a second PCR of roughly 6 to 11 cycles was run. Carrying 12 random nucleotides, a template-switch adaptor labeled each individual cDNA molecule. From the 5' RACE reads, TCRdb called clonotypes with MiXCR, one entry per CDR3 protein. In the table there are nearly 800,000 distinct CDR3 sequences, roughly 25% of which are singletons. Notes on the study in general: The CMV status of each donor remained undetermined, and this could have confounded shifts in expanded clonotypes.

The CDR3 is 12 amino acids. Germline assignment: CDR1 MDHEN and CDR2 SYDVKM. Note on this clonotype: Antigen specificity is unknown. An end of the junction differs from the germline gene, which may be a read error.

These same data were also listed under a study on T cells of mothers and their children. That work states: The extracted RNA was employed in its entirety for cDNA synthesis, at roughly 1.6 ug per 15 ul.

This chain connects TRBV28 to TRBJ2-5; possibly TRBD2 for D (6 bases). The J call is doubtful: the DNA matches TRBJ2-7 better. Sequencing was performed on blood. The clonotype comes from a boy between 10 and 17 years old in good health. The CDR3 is CASRDLGYEQYF. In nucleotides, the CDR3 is TGCGCCAGCAGGGACTTGGGATACGAGCAGTACTTC.